This T cell receptor beta chain stems from a study of blood T cells in healthy people across ages. As for the study in general: Template switching caught about one barcoded beta molecule for each two T cells. Study observations and caveats: Higher naive T cell percentage went strongly together with higher TCR beta diversity.

The CDR3 length is 14 residues. Trimming shortened V by 5 bases and J by 0 bases, and 12 bases separated the two germline ends. Germline values: CDR1 DFQATT, CDR2 SNEGSKA (reference sequence). Donors gave approximately 9.9 milliliters of peripheral blood apiece. Total RNA, at least 5 micrograms per sample, came from PBMCs. A J-beta primer mix and a sample-barcoded 5' primer were used in a second PCR of about 7 to 11 cycles. Via MiXCR, TCRdb re-called the 5' RACE reads, giving one row per CDR3 protein. Of 600,000 or so distinct CDR3 sequences listed, over 20% were seen once; the top ten hold roughly 3.7%. Notes on this clonotype: What it binds is not known.

Sequenced input: blood. The chain couples TRBV20-1 to TRBJ2-3, with D tentatively TRBD1 or TRBD2 (5 bases each). The clonotype comes from a man aged 65 to 85 in good health. CDR3 loop: CSAFRDGSTDTQYF. The CDR3, as DNA: TGCAGTGCTTTCCGGGACGGTAGCACAGATACGCAGTATTTT.